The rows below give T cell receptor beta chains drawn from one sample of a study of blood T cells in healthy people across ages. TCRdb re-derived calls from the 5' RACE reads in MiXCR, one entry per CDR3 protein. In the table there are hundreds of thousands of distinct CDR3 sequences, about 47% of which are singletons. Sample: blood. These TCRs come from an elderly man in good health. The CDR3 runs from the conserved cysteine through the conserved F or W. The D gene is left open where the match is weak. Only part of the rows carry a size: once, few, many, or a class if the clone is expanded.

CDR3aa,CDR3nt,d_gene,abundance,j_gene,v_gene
CASSFSGLSGDEQFF,TGTGCCAGCAGCTTTAGCGGGCTGAGCGGCGATGAGCAGTTCTTC,TRBD2,.,TRBJ2-1,TRBV7-2
CASSLQDLYGYTF,TGCGCCAGCAGCTTACAGGACCTCTATGGCTACACCTTC,.,few,TRBJ1-2,TRBV5-1
CASSQGRSSYTGELFF,TGTGCCAGCAGCCAAGGGAGATCCTCTTACACCGGGGAGCTGTTTTTT,.,.,TRBJ2-2,TRBV3-1
CAISDGTSGGYEQFF,TGTGCCATCAGTGACGGCACTAGCGGGGGGTATGAGCAGTTCTTC,TRBD2,.,TRBJ2-1,TRBV10-3
CASSIARGLSYEQYF,TGCGCCAGCAGCATAGCGAGAGGGCTTTCCTACGAGCAGTACTTC,.,.,TRBJ2-7,TRBV5-1
CASSPTGPFGEQYF,TGTGCCAGCAGCCCCACCGGGCCTTTTGGTGAGCAGTACTTC,.,.,TRBJ2-7,TRBV13
CATSSEAKNIQYF,TGTGCCACCAGTTCGGAAGCCAAAAACATTCAGTACTTC,.,.,TRBJ2-4,TRBV15
CASGPGLAGSQFF,TGTGCCAGCGGCCCGGGACTAGCGGGATCGCAGTTCTTC,TRBD2,.,TRBJ2-1,TRBV12-3/TRBV12-4
CASSLGLVSVNEQFF,TGTGCCAGCAGCCTTGGACTAGTTTCCGTCAATGAGCAGTTCTTC,TRBD2,few,TRBJ2-1,TRBV9
CASGRSRYEQYF,TGTGCCTCAGGGAGGAGTAGGTACGAGCAGTACTTC,.,.,TRBJ2-7,TRBV30
CASSDRGQRTDTQYF,TGTGCCAGCAGTGACAGGGGACAGAGGACAGATACGCAGTATTTT,TRBD1,few,TRBJ2-3,TRBV2
CASSSEGRGYSNQPQHF,TGTGCCAGCAGTTCCGAGGGCAGGGGGTATAGCAATCAGCCCCAGCATTTT,TRBD1,.,TRBJ1-5,TRBV28
CATSRGKGEQFF,TGTGCCACCAGCAGAGGGAAAGGTGAGCAGTTCTTC,.,few,TRBJ2-1,TRBV15
CASSLGTAQGYGHTF,TGTGCCAGCAGCTTAGGGACAGCGCAAGGCTATGGCCACACCTTC,.,.,TRBJ1-2,TRBV7-2
CAIRESRDSYKQYF,TGTGCCATCAGGGAGTCTCGGGATTCCTACAAGCAGTACTTC,.,.,TRBJ2-7,TRBV10-3
CASSSGQGPSTDTQYF,TGTGCCAGCAGCTCAGGACAGGGGCCCAGCACAGATACGCAGTATTTT,TRBD1,.,TRBJ2-3,TRBV7-8